What follows are 29 T cell receptor beta chains derived from one specimen sequenced in a study of T cell clones after liver transplantation. The assay was immunoSEQ multiplex PCR, and TCRdb's table has in-frame clones only and misses some. The data contain roughly 20,000 clones, over 75% of them singletons. The input for sequencing was CD8+ T cells from blood, taken before liver transplant. The origin of the receptors is a human donor who received a liver transplant.

V gene TRBV19 combines with J gene TRBJ2-7; no definite D call. The CDR3 is made up of 13 amino acids. V gave up 4 bases and J gave up 0 bases, with 7 bases separating them. CDR1 and CDR2 (germline): LNHDA, SQIVND (reference sequence). Written as DNA, the CDR3 is TGTGCCAGTAGTAACCGGGTCTCCTACGAGCAGTACTTC. Translated, it gives CASSNRVSYEQYF.

This clone was counted once. For the CDR3, the DNA is TGTGCCAGCTACGACAGGGGTTTAGCTTTCTTT. This gives the protein CASYDRGLAFF. The chain joins TRBV28 to TRBJ1-1; 8 nucleotides match TRBD1. The CDR3 is made up of 11 amino acids. Trimming cost V 8 bases and J 10 bases; bases outside gene matches: 6. Germline CDR1 MDHEN, CDR2 SYDVKM.

The count of this clone is one. This chain joins TRBV28 and TRBJ2-7; D is undetermined. CDR1 and CDR2 (germline): MDHEN, SYDVKM. The CDR3 length is 13 residues. Trimming stripped 3 bases from V and 5 bases from J, with 11 bases between. The CDR3 protein is CASSLLGSNEQYF. The DNA of the CDR3 is TGTGCCAGCAGTTTGCTAGGCAGCAACGAGCAGTACTTC.

The chain links TRBV27 to TRBJ2-5, with 11 bases fitting TRBD2. The V and J ends lost 3 bases and 4 bases, in that order; junction bases with no gene match: 13. CDR3 size: 18 residues. Germline V CDR1 and CDR2: MNHEY, SMNVEV (reference sequence). The CDR3 nucleotides are TGTGCCAGCAGTTTGTTTCCCCCACTAGCGGGAGTTCTAGAGACCCAGTACTTC. Its translation is CASSLFPPLAGVLETQYF.

The rearrangement links TRBV9 to TRBJ2-1; D call uncertain. Germline CDR1 SGDLS, CDR2 YYNGEE. Trimming stripped 0 bases from V and 7 bases from J, with 8 bases between. The CDR3 consists of 13 residues. The DNA of the CDR3 is TGTGCCAGCAGCGTAGGGTCCCTTAATGAGCAGTTCTTC. Translation: CASSVGSLNEQFF.

The V gene is TRBV6-6, the J gene TRBJ1-5; D might be TRBD1 (5 bases). V lost 2 bases and J lost 4, with 6 bases in between. This CDR3 region has 13 residues. Germline loops: CDR1 MNHNY, CDR2 SVGAGI (reference sequence). The CDR3 is CASSYGGNQPQHF. As DNA, the CDR3 is TGTGCCAGCAGTTACGGGGGGAATCAGCCCCAGCATTTT.

The chain joins TRBV19 to TRBJ1-4; D is uncertain. The CDR3 has 13 residues. Per germline, CDR1 LNHDA and CDR2 SQIVND (reference sequence). V lost 3 bases to trimming and J lost 4 bases, with 6 bases between them. The CDR3 bases are TGTGCCAGTAGTATTTACAGTAATGAAAAACTGTTTTTT. This sequence encodes CASSIYSNEKLFF.

V usage is TRBV6-6 and J usage is TRBJ2-1, with TRBD2 matching 13 bases. The CDR3 covers 16 residues. Germline CDR1 MNHNY, CDR2 SVGAGI (reference sequence). J gave up 6 bases and V 6 bases, and 8 bases lay outside the gene matches. The CDR3 reads CASSSGTSGMGNEQFF. DNA for the CDR3: TGTGCCAGCAGCTCCGGGACTAGCGGGATGGGCAATGAGCAGTTCTTC.

The rearrangement links TRBV5-4 to TRBJ1-5, with TRBD1 matching 8 bases. Per the germline V gene, CDR1 is SGHNT and CDR2 is YYREEE (reference sequence). The CDR3 runs to 13 residues. J was trimmed by 5 bases and V by 3 bases; bases with no gene match: 1. CDR3 nucleotides: TGTGCCAGCAGCTGGGGACAGGATCAGCCCCAGCATTTT. It translates to CASSWGQDQPQHF.

The J gene is TRBJ2-1, the V gene TRBV19; the match to TRBD2 covers 9 bases. Germline CDR1 LNHDA, CDR2 SQIVND (reference sequence). Trimming removed 5 bases from V and 5 bases from J; junction bases left unmatched: 4. This CDR3 contains 14 residues. The CDR3 bases are TGTGCCAGTAGTGCCCTAGCGGGGAACAATGAGCAGTTCTTC. Protein product: CASSALAGNNEQFF.

The chain couples TRBV7-3 to TRBJ2-1; 7 positions match TRBD2. Unmatched junction bases numbered 9, after V lost 5 bases and J lost 2 bases. Per the germline V gene, CDR1 is SGHTA and CDR2 is FQGTGA. This CDR3 is 16 amino acids long. The CDR3 nucleotides read TGTGCCAGCAGCCACGGGGGAGGGGAGGCCTACAATGAGCAGTTCTTC. Encoded protein: CASSHGGGEAYNEQFF.

The V and J genes are TRBV7-9 and TRBJ2-1, with D unclear. V lost 1 base and J 8 bases, leaving 9 bases between the germline ends. The CDR3 has 13 amino acids. Germline V gene sequence: CDR1 SEHNR, CDR2 FQNEAQ (reference sequence). CDR3 in amino acids: CASSLGLTDEQFF. For the CDR3, the DNA is TGTGCCAGCAGCTTAGGGCTAACTGATGAGCAGTTCTTC.

In this sample, this clone turned up once. The chain has TRBV28 and TRBJ2-1; 8 bases match TRBD2. Trimming cost V 5 bases and J 8 bases; bases outside gene matches: 14. This CDR3 has 16 amino acids. Germline V gene data show CDR1 as MDHEN and CDR2 as SYDVKM. CDR3: CASSPPGGGRRYEQFF. The CDR3 DNA is TGTGCCAGCAGTCCCCCGGGGGGGGGCCGTAGGTATGAGCAGTTCTTC.

This clone was counted a single time. The V gene is TRBV7-8, the J gene TRBJ1-1; 9 bases align to TRBD1. The V gene end was trimmed by 2 bases and the J gene end by 7 bases; junction bases not matched to a gene: 8. From germline, CDR1 is SGHVS and CDR2 FQNEAQ. This CDR3 has 15 amino acids. CDR3 residues: CASSLRDRAYIEAFF. The DNA for the CDR3 is TGTGCCAGCAGCTTAAGGGACAGGGCTTATATTGAAGCTTTCTTT.

The chain couples TRBV19 to TRBJ1-5, with no clear D. This CDR3 spans 15 amino acids. Trimming shortened V by 1 base and J by 1 base, and 8 bases separated the two germline ends. Germline CDR1 LNHDA, CDR2 SQIVND (reference sequence). This CDR3 is CASSIASISNQPQHF. CDR3 coding DNA: TGTGCCAGTAGTATAGCAAGCATCAGCAATCAGCCCCAGCATTTT.

The chain links TRBV18 to TRBJ2-7, with D possibly being TRBD1 (6 bases). CDR3 size: 15 residues. Trimming cost V 1 base and J 6 bases, with 16 bases left between them. Germline values: CDR1 KGHSH, CDR2 LQKENI. CDR3 in amino acids: CASSPLVRGRGEQYF. The DNA of the CDR3 is TGTGCCAGCTCACCACTGGTCAGGGGAAGGGGCGAGCAGTACTTC.

The V call is TRBV7-9, the J call TRBJ1-3; weak D call: TRBD1 (6 bases). This CDR3 has 17 residues. Germline V gene sequence: CDR1 SEHNR, CDR2 FQNEAQ (reference sequence). The V gene lost 1 base and the J gene lost 0 bases, with 13 bases spanning the gap. The CDR3 spells CASSLESGGPSGNTIYF. DNA for the CDR3: TGTGCCAGCAGCTTAGAGTCGGGGGGGCCCTCTGGAAACACCATATATTTT.

As concerns this clone: Different DNA sequences within this sample yield the same CDR3. This chain connects TRBV28 to TRBJ2-7; 11 bases agree with TRBD2. From germline, CDR1 is MDHEN and CDR2 SYDVKM. Trimming at V came to 3 bases and at J to 4 bases, leaving 2 bases not matched to a gene. The CDR3 has 14 amino acids. The CDR3 coding sequence is TGTGCCAGCAGTTTCGGACTAGCGGGTTACGAGCAGTACTTC. It yields the protein CASSFGLAGYEQYF.

The chain uses TRBV19 and TRBJ2-7; 7 bases line up with TRBD1. This CDR3 is built from 14 residues. V shed 5 bases and J 2 bases; nucleotides not matched to a gene: 6. Germline CDR1 reads LNHDA; CDR2 reads SQIVND (reference sequence). In DNA, the CDR3 is TGTGCCAGTAGTTATACGACAGGGCCCTACGAGCAGTACTTC. Its translation: CASSYTTGPYEQYF. The full variable domain, rest sourced from reference TRBV19 and TRBJ2-7, is DGGITQSPKYLFRKEGQNVTLSCEQNLNHDAMYWYRQDPGQGLRLIYYSQIVNDFQKGDIAEGYSVSREKKESFPLTVTSAQKNPTAFYLCASSYTTGPYEQYFGPGTRLTVT.

This clone occurred a few times. The chain has TRBV27 and TRBJ2-5, with unresolved D. This CDR3 spans 15 amino acids. Germline loops: CDR1 MNHEY, CDR2 SMNVEV (reference sequence). The V end lost 4 bases, the J end lost 2 bases, and 14 bases lay between the germline ends. The CDR3 DNA is TGTGCCAGCAGTTGGACGAGGTCCAGTCAAGAGACCCAGTACTTC. This codes for CASSWTRSSQETQYF.

This clone was counted a single time. The chain couples TRBV10-3 to TRBJ1-1; D uncertain. V lost 3 bases and J lost 5, with 13 bases in between. CDR3 length equals 14 residues. Germline-derived CDR1 and CDR2 are ENHRY and SYGVKD. The CDR3: CAISDVWMGTEAFF. The DNA for the CDR3 is TGTGCCATCAGTGATGTCTGGATGGGGACTGAAGCTTTCTTT.

This clone appeared once. The rearrangement uses TRBV19 and TRBJ2-7, with a weak D call TRBD2 (6 bases). The CDR3 contains 14 residues. Germline CDR1 LNHDA, CDR2 SQIVND (reference sequence). Trimming pared 3 bases from V and 2 bases from J, leaving 11 bases between. The CDR3 DNA follows: TGTGCCAGTAGTATGGAGGGTTCTGCCTACGAGCAGTACTTC. Its protein product is CASSMEGSAYEQYF.

The genes are TRBV7-9 and TRBJ1-1, with D possibly matching TRBD1 (5 bases). CDR3 length equals 14 residues. Looked up from germline, CDR1 is SEHNR and CDR2 is FQNEAQ (reference sequence). V lost 1 base to trimming and J lost 6 bases, with 12 bases between them. The CDR3 DNA reads as TGTGCCAGCAGCTTAGACCGACGGGGCCCTGAAGCTTTCTTT. This gives the protein CASSLDRRGPEAFF. The whole variable domain, remainder taken from reference TRBV7-9 and TRBJ1-1, is DTGVSQNPRHKITKRGQNVTFRCDPISEHNRLYWYRQTLGQGPEFLTYFQNEAQLEKSRLLSDRFSAERPKGSFSTLEIQRTEQGDSAMYLCASSLDRRGPEAFFGQGTRLTVV.

The chain uses TRBV7-9 and TRBJ1-1, with D tentatively TRBD1 (5 bases). Germline V gene sequence: CDR1 SEHNR, CDR2 FQNEAQ (reference sequence). Deletions cut 10 bases from V and 7 bases from J, with 10 bases between. The CDR3 runs to 10 residues. CDR3 loop: CATLGGEAFF. For the CDR3, the DNA is TGTGCCACCTTGGGGGGTGAAGCTTTCTTT. Drawing the rest from reference TRBV7-9 and TRBJ1-1, the complete variable domain is DTGVSQNPRHKITKRGQNVTFRCDPISEHNRLYWYRQTLGQGPEFLTYFQNEAQLEKSRLLSDRFSAERPKGSFSTLEIQRTEQGDSAMYLCATLGGEAFFGQGTRLTVV.

The sample holds one count of this clone. This chain connects TRBV29-1 to TRBJ2-7, with TRBD2 matching over 13 bases. The CDR3 runs to 18 residues. From germline, CDR1 is SQVTM and CDR2 ANQGSEA. The J segment lost 4 bases and the V segment lost 3 bases, leaving 15 bases of the junction unmatched. The CDR3 DNA reads as TGCAGCGTTGAGGCTGGACTAGCGGGAGAAGGTGGACTATACGAGCAGTACTTC. Its protein product is CSVEAGLAGEGGLYEQYF.

CDR3 nucleotide sequence: TGTGCCAGCAGAGACCCGGGGGGCAATCAGCCCCAGCATTTT. Encoded protein: CASRDPGGNQPQHF. V gene TRBV28 combines with J gene TRBJ1-5, with a tentative D call TRBD1 (5 bases). The CDR3 spans 14 residues. Trimming stripped 6 bases from V and 2 bases from J, with 11 bases between. Germline loops: CDR1 MDHEN, CDR2 SYDVKM.

J is TRBJ2-1 and V is TRBV28, with 12 positions matching TRBD2. Per germline, CDR1 MDHEN and CDR2 SYDVKM. The V and J ends lost 8 bases and 5 bases, in that order; junction bases with no gene match: 4. The CDR3 extends over 14 amino acids. This CDR3 is CASGRLAGDNEQFF. CDR3 DNA sequence: TGTGCCAGCGGTCGACTAGCGGGAGACAATGAGCAGTTCTTC.

The chain links TRBV7-6 to TRBJ1-1; D gene ambiguous. Germline V lookup: CDR1 SGHVS, CDR2 FNYEAQ. V lost 3 bases and J lost 5, with 13 bases in between. CDR3 length: 14 amino acids. This CDR3 reads CASSFAGLRTEAFF. The CDR3, as DNA: TGTGCCAGCAGCTTTGCGGGTTTAAGGACTGAAGCTTTCTTT.

The V call is TRBV2, the J call TRBJ2-3; the D gene is possibly TRBD2 (5 bases). Trimming shortened V by 0 bases and J by 0 bases, and 10 bases separated the two germline ends. The germline gives CDR1 SNHLY, CDR2 FYNNEI. The CDR3 consists of 16 residues. CDR3 coding DNA: TGTGCCAGCAGTGAAGCCGGACTTTTGAGCACAGATACGCAGTATTTT. It codes for CASSEAGLLSTDTQYF.